Listed below are T cell receptor beta chains from one sample, sequenced in a study of T cell clusters in autoimmune cytopenias. TCRdb re-called the multiplex PCR reads and shows each CDR3 protein once, DNA omitted. Its table records around 7,200 distinct CDR3 sequences. The sample was also reused in another study, on T cell repertoires in aging, cancer and after chemotherapy.

Material for sequencing was peripheral blood. These receptors were obtained from a human donor in good health. Both conserved end residues are part of each CDR3. Size values are once, few and many counts, or a class for expanded clones, and some rows have none.

clone size	V gene	J gene	CDR3 protein
-	TRBV12-3/TRBV12-4	TRBJ2-1	CASSRISGAEGNEQFF
-	TRBV24-1	TRBJ2-1	CATSDPWPAIYDCSYNEQFF
-	TRBV30	TRBJ2-5	CAWTPSNLPGAQYF
-	TRBV27	TRBJ2-3	CASKRRGTSGGADTQYF
-	TRBV12-3/TRBV12-4	TRBJ1-4	CASSLTAPGELFF
-	TRBV6-4	TRBJ2-1	CASSDKYWDRELYNEQFF
medium-sized	TRBV15	TRBJ2-7	CATSRQGHGEQYF
-	TRBV19	TRBJ1-2	CACEGQGGYTF
large	TRBV19	TRBJ2-7	CASSITGRSGEQYF
-	TRBV6-1	TRBJ2-2	CASIYIITGELFF
-	TRBV24-1	TRBJ2-3	CATNDRTSTDTQYF